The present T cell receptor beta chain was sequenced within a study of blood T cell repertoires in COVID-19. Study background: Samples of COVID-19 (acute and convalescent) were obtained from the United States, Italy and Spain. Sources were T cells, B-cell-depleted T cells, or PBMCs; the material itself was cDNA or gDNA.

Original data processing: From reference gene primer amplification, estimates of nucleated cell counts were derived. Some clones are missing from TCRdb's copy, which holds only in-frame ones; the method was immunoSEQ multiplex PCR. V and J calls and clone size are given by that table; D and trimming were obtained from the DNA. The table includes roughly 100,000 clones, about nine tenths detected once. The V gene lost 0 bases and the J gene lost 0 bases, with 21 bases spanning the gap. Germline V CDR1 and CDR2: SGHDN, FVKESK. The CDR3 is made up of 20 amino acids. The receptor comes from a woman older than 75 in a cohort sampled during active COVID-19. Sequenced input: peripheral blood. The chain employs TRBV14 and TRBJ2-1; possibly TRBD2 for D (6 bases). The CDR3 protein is CASSQDVGRAIGSSYNEQFF. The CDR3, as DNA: TGTGCCAGCAGCCAAGATGTCGGACGAGCAATCGGGAGCTCCTACAATGAGCAGTTCTTC.